This is a list of T cell receptor beta chains from one sample in a study of read filtering for tumor transcriptome and immune sequencing. MiXCR, run by TCRdb on the reads, gives a single entry per CDR3 protein. The sample shows about 25,000 distinct CDR3 sequences, about 20% of them seen only once. The sample taken for sequencing was a population of CD138-negative cells sorted from bone marrow. Source of these receptors: a donor aged 40 or older with multiple myeloma. Each CDR3 is given with its conserved first and last residue.

v_gene: TRBV6-5; CDR3aa: CASSYRVASGELFF
v_gene: TRBV19; CDR3aa: CATRRGGNEKLFF
v_gene: TRBV7-9; CDR3aa: CASSLEDIGNTIYF
v_gene: TRBV29-1; CDR3aa: CSVEASGYNEQFF
v_gene: TRBV5-1; CDR3aa: CASSLEARGPEKLFF
v_gene: TRBV9; CDR3aa: CASSPGTRGEKLFF
v_gene: TRBV29-1; CDR3aa: CSVVPAGGADTQYF
v_gene: TRBV20-1; CDR3aa: CSAFPGGLDEQYF
v_gene: TRBV7-9; CDR3aa: CASSPTGGLNTEAFF
v_gene: TRBV5-1; CDR3aa: CASSLEPSGNTIYF
v_gene: TRBV20-1; CDR3aa: CSAKPPEGKEGFF
v_gene: TRBV2; CDR3aa: CASSEAPDFGELFF
v_gene: TRBV7-8; CDR3aa: CASSLTGSWGGTDTQYF
v_gene: TRBV29-1; CDR3aa: CSVEGPRGLDEQFF
v_gene: TRBV29-1; CDR3aa: CSVGKGGNTEAFF
v_gene: TRBV12-5; CDR3aa: CASGLTPDSGYGYTF
v_gene: TRBV5-6; CDR3aa: CASSLERGLSTDTQYF
v_gene: TRBV20-1; CDR3aa: CSAMYSNQPQHF
v_gene: TRBV11-2; CDR3aa: CASSLGIEADTQYF
v_gene: TRBV7-9; CDR3aa: CASSLKLGYNEQFF
v_gene: TRBV28; CDR3aa: CASSLYTGSATEAFF
v_gene: TRBV7-2; CDR3aa: CACSFSSGGAADTQYF
v_gene: TRBV28; CDR3aa: CASSLRLLNTEAFF
v_gene: TRBV20-1; CDR3aa: CSAFLSTDLEAFF
v_gene: TRBV15; CDR3aa: CATSRDRMGYEQYF
v_gene: TRBV15; CDR3aa: CATSRGMSLEISGELVF
v_gene: TRBV12-3/TRBV12-4; CDR3aa: CASSSLGGGLNNEQFF
v_gene: TRBV20-1; CDR3aa: CSATGQAEHEQFF
v_gene: TRBV29-1; CDR3aa: CSARRGSGGSEQFF
v_gene: TRBV7-9; CDR3aa: CASSPVGLLAAF
v_gene: TRBV11-3; CDR3aa: CASSFDRTSLNTQYF
v_gene: TRBV5-1; CDR3aa: CASSTSGEFTDTQYF
v_gene: TRBV4-1; CDR3aa: CATRGTQSSSREQFF
v_gene: TRBV20-1; CDR3aa: CSASKEQGVTDTQYF
v_gene: TRBV19; CDR3aa: CASTPGGAHTDTQYF
v_gene: TRBV7-9; CDR3aa: CASSRSPFGKNTEAFF
v_gene: TRBV27; CDR3aa: CASSIGGTGELFF
v_gene: TRBV7-2; CDR3aa: CASSPGGGTDTQYF
v_gene: TRBV7-9; CDR3aa: CASSFFTGELFF
v_gene: TRBV20-1; CDR3aa: CSARVGYEQYF
v_gene: TRBV2; CDR3aa: CASGETGGRTGELFF
v_gene: TRBV18; CDR3aa: CASSSSRTSGLTDTQYF
v_gene: TRBV27; CDR3aa: CASRGDTSTEAFF
v_gene: TRBV27; CDR3aa: CASRLLGTANEKLFF
v_gene: TRBV20-1; CDR3aa: CSPLSWRGGPSEQFF
v_gene: TRBV6-5; CDR3aa: CASSPTGSLNNEQFF
v_gene: TRBV29-1; CDR3aa: CSFRQGNGYTF
v_gene: TRBV6-1; CDR3aa: CASCRAPFF
v_gene: TRBV27; CDR3aa: CASSRSPQGASNQPQHF
v_gene: TRBV20-1; CDR3aa: CSAPRTDYNEQFF
v_gene: TRBV5-6; CDR3aa: CASSSDRGNYGYTF
v_gene: TRBV5-1; CDR3aa: CASSLRGPTDTQYF
v_gene: TRBV3-1; CDR3aa: CASGQGATGELFF
v_gene: TRBV20-1; CDR3aa: CSARPGGRTEAFF
v_gene: TRBV2; CDR3aa: CASKAPGEPGEKLFF
v_gene: TRBV7-9; CDR3aa: CASSLVGGETEAFF
v_gene: TRBV3-1; CDR3aa: CASSPHQGAYEQYF
v_gene: TRBV4-1; CDR3aa: CASSQDDSYKNIQYF
v_gene: TRBV12-3/TRBV12-4; CDR3aa: CASSGQGSGANVLTF